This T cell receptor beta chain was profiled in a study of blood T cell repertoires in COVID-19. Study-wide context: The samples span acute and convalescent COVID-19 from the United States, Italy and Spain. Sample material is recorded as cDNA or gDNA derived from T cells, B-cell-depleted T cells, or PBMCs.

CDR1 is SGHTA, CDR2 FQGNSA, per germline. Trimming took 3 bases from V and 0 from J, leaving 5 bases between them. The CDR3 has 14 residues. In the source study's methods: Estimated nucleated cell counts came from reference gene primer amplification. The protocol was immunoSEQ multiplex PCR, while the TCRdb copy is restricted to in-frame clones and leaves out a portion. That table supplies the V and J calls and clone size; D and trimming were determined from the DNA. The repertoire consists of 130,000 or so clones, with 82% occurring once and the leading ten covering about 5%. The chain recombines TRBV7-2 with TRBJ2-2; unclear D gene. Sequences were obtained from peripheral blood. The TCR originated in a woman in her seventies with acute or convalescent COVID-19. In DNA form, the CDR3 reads TGTGCCAGCAGCTTCCTCGCGAACACCGGGGAGCTGTTTTTT. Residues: CASSFLANTGELFF. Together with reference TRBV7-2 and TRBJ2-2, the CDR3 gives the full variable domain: GAGVSQSPSNKVTEKGKDVELRCDPISGHTALYWYRQSLGQGLEFLIYFQGNSAPDKSGLPSDRFSAERTGGSVSTLTIQRTQQEDSAVYLCASSFLANTGELFFGEGSRLTVL.